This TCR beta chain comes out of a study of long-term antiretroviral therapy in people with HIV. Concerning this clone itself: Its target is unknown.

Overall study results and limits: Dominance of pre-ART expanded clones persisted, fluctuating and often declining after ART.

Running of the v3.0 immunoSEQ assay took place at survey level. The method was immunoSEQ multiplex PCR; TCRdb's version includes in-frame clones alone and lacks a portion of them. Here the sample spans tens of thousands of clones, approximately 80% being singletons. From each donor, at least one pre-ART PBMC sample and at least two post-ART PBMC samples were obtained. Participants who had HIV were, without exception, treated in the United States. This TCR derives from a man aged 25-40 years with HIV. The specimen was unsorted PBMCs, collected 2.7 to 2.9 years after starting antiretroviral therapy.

The CDR3 DNA reads as TGTGCCAGCATCAAAGGGAGCGGGAGTCGGAACATTCAGTACTTC. Protein: CASIKGSGSRNIQYF. The chain links TRBV7-9 to TRBJ2-4; 8 positions match TRBD2. Germline V lookup: CDR1 SEHNR, CDR2 FQNEAQ (reference sequence). The length of the CDR3 is 15 residues. V lost 7 bases, J lost 7 bases, and 12 bases stayed unmatched.